The 23 T cell receptor beta chains listed next were all sequenced from one sample in a study of CD8 T cells in ankylosing spondylitis (dated by TCRdb to the late 2010s). The library was obtained by 5' RACE. The sequencer was an Illumina HiSeq 2500. Using fastp trimming at Q25 and MiXCR clonotype assembly, TCRdb reanalyzed the public sequencing data and kept in-frame beta chains. Each CDR3 protein gets just one entry, which takes the most common genes and DNA from the rows behind it. Within this sample are about 140,000 distinct CDR3 sequences, with 30% to 40% of them counted one time only. The ten largest clones take up 6% of the sample. The sequenced sample was synovial fluid, either unsorted or a sorted T cell fraction (not recorded which). The receptor source for this set is a male donor with ankylosing spondylitis.

This clonotype occurred many times. DNA for the CDR3: TGTGCCAGCAGCTTACGAGCCGAGCAGTACTTC. Encoded protein: CASSLRAEQYF. The chain recombines TRBV13 with TRBJ2-7, with D hard to call. The CDR3 contains 11 residues. V dropped 2 bases and J dropped 6 bases, with 5 bases sitting between them. CDR1 and CDR2 from the germline V gene are PRHDT and FYEKMQ (reference sequence).

This clonotype was seen only a few times. The genes are TRBV18 and TRBJ2-5, with D unresolved. The CDR3 is 13 amino acids. Germline V gene lookup returns CDR1 KGHSH and CDR2 LQKENI. V lost 2 bases, J lost 3 bases, and 7 bases lay in between. The CDR3 bases are TGTGCCAGCTCACCAGGGCAGGAAGAGACCCAGTACTTC. Encoded protein: CASSPGQEETQYF.

This clonotype showed up just a few times. The chain carries TRBV29-1 and TRBJ2-3, with D perhaps matching TRBD2 (6 bases). CDR1 and CDR2 from the germline V gene are SQVTM and ANQGSEA. Trimming took off 1 base at V and 3 bases at J, with 11 bases between the two ends. CDR3 size: 14 residues. The CDR3 nucleotides are TGCAGCGTTGAAGTGGGGGGTTTAACAGATACGCAGTATTTT. Translating gives CSVEVGGLTDTQYF.

The V gene is TRBV15, the J gene TRBJ2-2; D call uncertain. Deletions cut 1 base from V and 6 bases from J, with 3 bases between. Germline-derived CDR1 and CDR2 are LNHNV and YYDKDF (reference sequence). This CDR3 is built from 12 residues. The CDR3 DNA follows: TGTGCCACCAGCAGAGTCGCCGGGGAGCTGTTTTTT. Translation: CATSRVAGELFF.

This clonotype has a count of ten or more. V gene TRBV6-5 combines with J gene TRBJ2-7, with no clear D. The length of the CDR3 is 13 residues. Deletions cut 0 bases from V and 0 bases from J, with 3 bases between. Germline assignment: CDR1 MNHEY and CDR2 SVGAGI. Here the CDR3 reads CASSYSPSYEQYF. The CDR3 region has the DNA TGTGCCAGCAGTTACTCCCCCTCCTACGAGCAGTACTTC.

The genes are TRBV3-1 and TRBJ1-3; D is ambiguous. Germline V gene sequence: CDR1 LGHDT, CDR2 YNNKEL (reference sequence). The V end was cut by 4 bases, the J end by 5 bases, with 12 bases between. The CDR3 extends over 14 amino acids. The CDR3 sequence is CASSRDPRRNTIYF. CDR3 sequence (DNA): TGTGCCAGCAGCCGAGACCCCCGGCGAAACACCATATATTTT.

This chain uses TRBV6-2 or TRBV6-3 with TRBJ2-3; TRBD2 aligns across 10 bases. V lost 5 bases, J lost 2 bases, and 7 bases stayed unmatched. Germline loops: CDR1 MNHEY, CDR2 SVGEGT. The CDR3 spans 16 residues. Here the CDR3 reads CASSPLLAGFTDTQYF. CDR3 DNA sequence: TGTGCCAGCAGTCCCCTACTAGCGGGGTTCACAGATACGCAGTATTTT.

This clonotype was counted only a few times. This chain links TRBV11-3 with TRBJ1-3; 8 nucleotides agree with TRBD1. The length of the CDR3 is 16 residues. The germline V gene has CDR1 SGHNT and CDR2 YENEEA. The junction had 5 bases not matched to a gene; V was cut back by 4 bases and J by 0 bases. CDR3 amino acids: CASSSTTGGSGNTIYF. CDR3 sequence (DNA): TGTGCCAGCAGCTCAACTACAGGGGGCTCTGGAAACACCATATATTTT.

The chain employs TRBV2 and TRBJ2-7; the match to TRBD1 covers 8 bases. The CDR3 runs 14 residues. Per the germline V gene, CDR1 is SNHLY and CDR2 is FYNNEI. V lost 6 bases, J lost 3 bases, and 7 bases stayed unmatched. DNA for the CDR3: TGTGCCAGCAGCCAGGGGGCCGGAGGCTACGAGCAGTACTTC. It codes for CASSQGAGGYEQYF. Together with reference TRBV2 and TRBJ2-7, the CDR3 gives the full variable domain: EPEVTQTPSHQVTQMGQEVILRCVPISNHLYFYWYRQILGQKVEFLVSFYNNEISEKSEIFDDQFSVERPDGSNFTLKIRSTKLEDSAMYFCASSQGAGGYEQYFGPGTRLTVT.

The chain employs TRBV2 and TRBJ1-2; the D is unclear. CDR1 is SNHLY, CDR2 FYNNEI, per germline. Trimming removed 3 bases at V and 4 bases at J, with 9 bases between. This CDR3 is built from 13 residues. The CDR3 coding sequence is TGTGCCAGCAGTGAGCAGAGCGGCTATGGCTACACCTTC. This translates into CASSEQSGYGYTF.

The J gene is TRBJ2-3, the V gene TRBV11-1; 8 bases line up with TRBD1. The V segment lost 5 bases and the J segment 4 bases; nucleotides outside the gene matches: 5. Germline V CDR1 and CDR2: SGHAT, FQDESV (reference sequence). This CDR3 has 14 amino acids. CDR3 DNA: TGTGCCAGCAGCGCAGGGGGCGTCGCAGATACGCAGTATTTT. Protein sequence: CASSAGGVADTQYF.

This clonotype was observed at least ten times. The rearrangement uses TRBV6-1 and TRBJ1-4, with D perhaps matching TRBD1 (5 bases). CDR3 length: 14 amino acids. Trimming took 6 bases from V and 5 from J, leaving 13 bases between them. CDR1 and CDR2 from the germline V gene are MNHNS and SASEGT. CDR3 nucleotides: TGTGCCAGCAGACCAGGGTGGGGAAATGAAAAACTGTTTTTT. Its protein is CASRPGWGNEKLFF.

This clonotype was detected ten times or more. This CDR3 is CASSPGTSGREKQYF. The CDR3 region has the DNA TGTGCCAGCAGCCCGGGGACTAGCGGGAGGGAGAAGCAGTACTTC. The chain is built from TRBV7-2 and TRBJ2-7; 16 bases align to TRBD2. The germline V gene has CDR1 SGHTA and CDR2 FQGNSA. The length of the CDR3 is 15 residues. J gave up 8 bases and V 5 bases, and 6 bases lay outside the gene matches.

The chain uses TRBV28 and TRBJ2-2; 9 nucleotides agree with TRBD2. Trimming removed 4 bases from V and 0 bases from J; junction bases left unmatched: 15. In germline, CDR1 is MDHEN, CDR2 SYDVKM. The CDR3 loop spans 20 amino acids. The CDR3 sequence is CASSSPRTSATRSNTGELFF. The CDR3 bases are TGTGCCAGCAGTTCCCCCAGGACTAGCGCAACCAGATCGAACACCGGGGAGCTGTTTTTT.

The chain uses TRBV24-1 and TRBJ2-2; 9 nucleotides agree with TRBD1. The V and J ends lost 8 bases and 3 bases, in that order; junction bases with no gene match: 6. From germline, CDR1 is KGHDR and CDR2 SFDVKD. The length of the CDR3 is 15 residues. In DNA form, the CDR3 reads TGTGCCACCATTTACAGGACAGGGGACACCGGGGAGCTGTTTTTT. This sequence encodes CATIYRTGDTGELFF.

The V gene is TRBV9, the J gene TRBJ1-2; 8 bases map to TRBD1. Trimming removed 0 bases from V and 0 bases from J; junction bases left unmatched: 7. This CDR3 is 17 amino acids long. Germline-derived CDR1 and CDR2 are SGDLS and YYNGEE. The chain's CDR3 is CASSVGPTQGANYGYTF. The CDR3 coding sequence is TGTGCCAGCAGCGTAGGACCAACACAGGGGGCTAACTATGGCTACACCTTC. The full variable domain, in which reference TRBV9 and TRBJ1-2 provide the parts outside the CDR3, is DSGVTQTPKHLITATGQRVTLRCSPRSGDLSVYWYQQSLDQGLQFLIQYYNGEERAKGNILERFSAQQFPDLHSELNLSSLELGDSALYFCASSVGPTQGANYGYTFGSGTRLTVV.

This clonotype was seen ten or more times. The genes are TRBV5-1 and TRBJ1-1, with TRBD1 matching over 8 bases. The germline gives CDR1 SGHRS, CDR2 YFSETQ. CDR3 length equals 15 residues. V lost 4 bases, J lost 7 bases, and 12 bases stayed unmatched. CDR3 protein: CASSPTGDRRYEAFF. CDR3 DNA: TGCGCCAGCAGCCCCACGGGGGACAGGCGTTATGAAGCTTTCTTT.

The rearrangement joins TRBV7-2 to TRBJ2-1; D is undetermined. Germline V CDR1 and CDR2: SGHTA, FQGNSA. Trimming removed 1 base at V and 0 bases at J, with 13 bases between. This CDR3 region has 17 residues. The CDR3 here is CASSLVFAPASYNEQFF. The CDR3 DNA is TGTGCCAGCAGCTTAGTTTTTGCACCGGCCTCCTACAATGAGCAGTTCTTC.

The table lists this clonotype with a few counts. This chain uses TRBV20-1 with TRBJ2-1; 8 bases are shared with TRBD2. The V segment lost 0 bases and the J segment 15 bases; nucleotides outside the gene matches: 10. The CDR3 covers 13 residues. Germline CDR1 reads DFQATT; CDR2 reads SNEGSKA (reference sequence). CDR3 sequence: CSARDNNGRAVFF. The CDR3 bases are TGCAGTGCTAGAGATAACAACGGGAGGGCCGTGTTCTTC.

In this sample, this clonotype turned up many times. This chain joins TRBV29-1 and TRBJ2-1; TRBD2 is a possible D gene (5 bases). CDR3 length: 13 residues. Germline V lookup: CDR1 SQVTM, CDR2 ANQGSEA. The germline V and J ends were trimmed by 1 base and 6 bases, with 10 bases remaining between them. CDR3 sequence: CSVEGLAGNEQFF. The CDR3 nucleotides read TGCAGCGTTGAAGGGCTAGCAGGCAATGAGCAGTTCTTC.

The chain combines TRBV5-1 with TRBJ2-7, with 12 bases fitting TRBD1. The CDR3 is 15 residues long. Germline loops: CDR1 SGHRS, CDR2 YFSETQ. The J segment lost 5 bases and the V segment lost 5 bases, leaving 8 bases of the junction unmatched. CDR3 residues: CASSSGTGGGDEQYF. The CDR3 DNA reads as TGCGCCAGCAGTTCCGGGACAGGGGGCGGCGACGAGCAGTACTTC.

This clonotype was seen many times. The gene calls are TRBV12-3 or TRBV12-4 and TRBJ2-2, with 10 bases identical to TRBD1. This CDR3 has 15 residues. The J segment lost 5 bases and the V segment lost 6 bases, leaving 6 bases of the junction unmatched. The CDR3 sequence is CASSRSDRGTGELFF. The CDR3 nucleotides read TGTGCCAGCAGCCGCTCGGACAGGGGGACCGGGGAGCTGTTTTTT.

This clonotype was seen at least ten times. The chain couples TRBV6-6 to TRBJ2-7, with 11 bases that match TRBD2. CDR3 length: 16 residues. V gave up 3 bases and J gave up 2 bases; unmatched junction bases: 6. CDR1 and CDR2 from the germline V gene are MNHNY and SVGAGI (reference sequence). The CDR3 loop is CASSYLAGGGTYEQYF. CDR3 in DNA: TGTGCCAGCAGTTATCTAGCGGGGGGCGGTACCTACGAGCAGTACTTC.